This T cell receptor (beta chain) was identified in a study of T cells in Graves' hyperthyroidism and ophthalmopathy. General study points: Blood also carried most thyroid clonotypes expanded above 0.001. Model-based prediction identified ophthalmopathy a median about 6 months prior to its onset.

Germline V gene data show CDR1 as MGHRA and CDR2 as YSYEKL. Unmatched junction bases numbered 10, after V lost 0 bases and J lost 1 base. The CDR3 length is 18 residues. Each patient was aged 18 to 65 and had newly diagnosed hyperthyroidism of under 2 months' duration. Each diagnosis drew on symptoms, thyroxine, TRAb, thyroid ultrasound and orbital computed tomography findings. This clonotype was counted between two and nine times. Its cognate antigen is unknown. The TCR beta CDR3 regions underwent amplification using RNA transcripts as the source. Researchers ran a first-round RT-PCR on the TCR CDR3 using the HTBI primer set. TCRdb ran MiXCR on the multiplex PCR reads and lists one entry per CDR3 protein. The sample holds around 720,000 distinct CDR3 sequences, under 45% seen once.

Sequencing was carried out using blood. This sequence originates from a woman aged 40 to 55 with Graves' hyperthyroidism. V and J are TRBV4-1 and TRBJ2-7; 9 bases line up with TRBD1. The CDR3 DNA sequence: TGCGCCAGCAGCCAAGAAGGGGGACCGGGACAGGGATCCTACGAGCAGTACTTC. Its protein product is CASSQEGGPGQGSYEQYF.